This is a list of T cell receptor beta chains from one sample in a study of blood T cell repertoires in COVID-19. The repertoire was sequenced with immunoSEQ multiplex PCR; TCRdb's copy has only in-frame clones and lacks some. The table includes about 99,000 clones, roughly four fifths detected once. Material: peripheral blood. These receptors were collected from an elderly man with COVID-19, enrolled during active disease. Each CDR3 is given without its conserved first and last residue. Each record gives: J gene, clone size, V gene, CDR3 protein. Clone size is not always given. Where it is, it says once, few, many or a class for expanded clones.

>TRBJ2-3|.|TRBV19
ASSTGKSDTQY
>TRBJ1-6|.|TRBV7-2
ASSRGGYNSPLH
>TRBJ2-3|.|TRBV5-1
ASSPLAGGNTDTQY
>TRBJ1-5|few|TRBV28
ASSGADNSNQPQH
>TRBJ2-1|.|TRBV3-1/TRBV3-2
ASSQAHSYNEQF
>TRBJ2-3|few|TRBV30
AAALAGGTDTQY
>TRBJ1-5|.|TRBV28
ASSSFPTGSNQPQH
>TRBJ2-2|.|TRBV7-2
ASSSGTTLNTGELF
>TRBJ2-7|.|TRBV30
AWERGTGRSSYEQY
>TRBJ2-5|.|TRBV15
ATSSPDRGITETQY
>TRBJ1-4|.|TRBV30
AWRRGLHTTNEKLF
>TRBJ2-7|.|TRBV5-1
ASSYGLASRYEQY
>TRBJ2-1|.|TRBV6-1
ASSEGLAGNNEQF
>TRBJ1-3|.|TRBV6-1
ASSEGQGRNTIY
>TRBJ2-3|.|TRBV7-8
ASSLVAGGQTDTQY
>TRBJ1-2|.|TRBV19
ASSTRQGLYGYT
>TRBJ2-1|.|TRBV6-1
ASSVPGLAGIREQF
>TRBJ1-6|.|TRBV30
AWSGDSLHSPLH
>TRBJ2-3|once|TRBV5-4
ASSLWTSGDTQY
>TRBJ2-5|.|TRBV6-6
ASSYGDSLQETQY
>TRBJ1-1|.|TRBV6-6
ASSYSSRAF
>TRBJ1-2|.|TRBV7-9
ASSSGGSGYT
>TRBJ1-2|.|TRBV2
ASSPDRALPPYGYT
>TRBJ1-1|.|TRBV6-2/TRBV6-3
ASSANRGNTEAF
>TRBJ1-1|.|TRBV13
ASSLGQANTEAF
>TRBJ2-2|.|TRBV18
ASSPSYRQSNTGELF
>TRBJ2-2|.|TRBV24-1
ATSDPRTGGIGELF
>TRBJ1-4|once|TRBV18
ASSPQPGAANEKLF
>TRBJ1-1|.|TRBV6-5
ASSRDTDTEAF
>TRBJ1-2|once|TRBV6-2/TRBV6-3
ASSYAGYYGYT
>TRBJ2-7|.|TRBV30
AWDTGDSSYEQY
>TRBJ1-2|.|TRBV5-5
ASSLGVRVYGYT
>TRBJ2-7|.|TRBV7-2
ASSYYRISGGEQY
>TRBJ2-3|few|TRBV18
ASSSTGTSTDTQY
>TRBJ2-5|.|TRBV2
ASSEFGLQGARETQY
>TRBJ1-1|.|TRBV5-1
ASSPAGGWSAEAF
>TRBJ1-5|.|TRBV28
ASSPTRAGYSNQPQH
>TRBJ2-5|.|TRBV11-3
ASSLGLTGRQETQY
>TRBJ1-2|.|TRBV5-1
ASSLEGRGDVYGYT
>TRBJ2-1|.|TRBV11-2
ASSSRLAGEKLSYNEQF
>TRBJ1-2|.|TRBV7-8
ASSLARGGYGYT
>TRBJ2-1|.|TRBV7-3
ASSRVAGRGNEQF
>TRBJ2-1|.|TRBV6-5
ASSYAGDYNEQF
>TRBJ2-7|.|TRBV11-3
ASSSRDSYEQY
>TRBJ2-5|.|TRBV5-1
ASSLGGLAGPEKTQY
>TRBJ1-2|.|TRBV19
ASSIGAGPTHYGYT
>TRBJ1-2|.|TRBV19
ASSSRRYGYT
>TRBJ1-4|.|TRBV2
ASTGVTNEKLF
>TRBJ2-7|once|TRBV29-1
SVAGTGASWQY
>TRBJ1-2|.|TRBV11-2
ASSRDTSYT
>TRBJ1-4|.|TRBV30
AWSADSQYEKLF
>TRBJ2-1|.|TRBV10-3
AISPIAGDYNEQF
>TRBJ1-2|.|TRBV14
ASSQKQGVGYT
>TRBJ2-7|few|TRBV5-5
ASSASGLSSYEQY
>TRBJ1-5|.|TRBV2
ASSSYSNQPQH
>TRBJ1-1|once|TRBV30
AWSPPTPFEAF
>TRBJ2-1|.|TRBV19
ASSPSPGGAGSHNEQF
>TRBJ2-7|.|TRBV7-3
ASSLTAERSYEQY
>TRBJ1-1|once|TRBV2
ASRMTGLDTEAF
>TRBJ1-2|.|TRBV28
ASSPPGQGRTYGYT